The 9 T cell receptor beta chains presented below share a single source sample, sequenced in a study of blood T cell repertoires in COVID-19. Data came from immunoSEQ multiplex PCR; TCRdb stores just in-frame clones and leaves some out. The table includes some 37,000 clones, around 90% detected once. The material sequenced was peripheral blood. The source of these receptors is a man in his 70s with acute or convalescent COVID-19.

This chain's CDR3 is CASSETGGSGNTIYF. In nucleotides, the CDR3 is TGTGCCAGCAGTGAAACAGGGGGATCTGGAAACACCATATATTTT. This chain connects TRBV28 to TRBJ1-3, with TRBD1 matching over 8 bases. CDR3 length: 15 residues. The germline V gene has CDR1 MDHEN and CDR2 SYDVKM. After removal of 5 bases from V and 1 base from J, the junction contained 4 bases not matched to a gene.

The chain has TRBV4-3 and TRBJ2-1; 8 nucleotides line up with TRBD2. CDR3 length: 14 amino acids. The V segment lost 1 base and the J segment 7 bases; nucleotides outside the gene matches: 3. Germline lookup yields CDR1 LGHNA and CDR2 YSLEER. The CDR3 bases are TGCGCCAGCAGCCAAGGGAGACTAGCGAATGAGCAGTTCTTC. Its translation: CASSQGRLANEQFF.

The V and J genes are TRBV19 and TRBJ1-2, with D possibly being TRBD1 (6 bases). The CDR3 has 15 amino acids. Germline values: CDR1 LNHDA, CDR2 SQIVND (reference sequence). Deletions cut 3 bases from V and 3 bases from J, with 14 bases between. CDR3 in DNA: TGTGCCAGTAGTATTTGGGGGCAAACCGACTATGGCTACACCTTC. Its protein is CASSIWGQTDYGYTF.

The chain joins TRBV7-2 to TRBJ2-3; a possible D gene is TRBD2 (6 bases). Germline V lookup: CDR1 SGHTA, CDR2 FQGNSA. There are 13 residues in the CDR3. Trimming stripped 3 bases from V and 9 bases from J, with 13 bases between. CDR3 amino acids: CASSFTGLNTQYF. The DNA for the CDR3 is TGTGCCAGCAGCTTTACGGGACTCAACACGCAGTATTTT.

The CDR3 bases are TGTGCCAGTAGTATAAGGGACAGCCGCAATCAGCCCCAGCATTTT. This gives the protein CASSIRDSRNQPQHF. The chain carries TRBV19 and TRBJ1-5; the match to TRBD1 covers 7 bases. The CDR3 sequence is 15 residues long. Germline assignment: CDR1 LNHDA and CDR2 SQIVND (reference sequence). V was pared by 2 bases and J by 2 bases, with 3 bases of the junction left unmatched.

The chain recombines TRBV7-3 with TRBJ2-1; TRBD2 aligns across 9 bases. V gave up 2 bases and J gave up 14 bases; unmatched junction bases: 10. Germline V gives CDR1 SGHTA, CDR2 FQGTGA. This CDR3 is built from 14 residues. CDR3 protein: CASSLQSAGGPEFF. CDR3 coding DNA: TGTGCCAGCAGCTTACAATCAGCGGGAGGTCCGGAGTTCTTC.

The rearrangement joins TRBV7-2 to TRBJ2-3, with 10 positions matching TRBD2. From germline, CDR1 is SGHTA and CDR2 FQGNSA. The V and J ends lost 0 bases and 2 bases, in that order; junction bases with no gene match: 8. This CDR3 has 18 amino acids. The CDR3 DNA follows: TGTGCCAGCAGCTTAGCGGGGTGGACTAGCGGAATCACAGATACGCAGTATTTT. Amino acid sequence: CASSLAGWTSGITDTQYF.

The rearrangement joins TRBV6-1 to TRBJ2-7; 7 bases are a match to TRBD2. This CDR3 is built from 15 residues. Germline CDR1 reads MNHNS; CDR2 reads SASEGT. V gave up 3 bases and J gave up 5 bases; unmatched junction bases: 10. The CDR3 spells CASSERSGIRHEQYF. The DNA for the CDR3 is TGTGCCAGCAGTGAGCGCAGCGGGATACGGCACGAGCAGTACTTC.

The rearrangement links TRBV14 to TRBJ2-1, with TRBD2 matching over 10 bases. Germline CDR1 reads SGHDN; CDR2 reads FVKESK. The J segment lost 5 bases and the V segment lost 0 bases, leaving 4 bases of the junction unmatched. CDR3 size: 16 residues. The CDR3 here is CASSQDGTSVNNEQFF. CDR3 in DNA: TGTGCCAGCAGCCAAGATGGGACTAGCGTCAACAATGAGCAGTTCTTC.